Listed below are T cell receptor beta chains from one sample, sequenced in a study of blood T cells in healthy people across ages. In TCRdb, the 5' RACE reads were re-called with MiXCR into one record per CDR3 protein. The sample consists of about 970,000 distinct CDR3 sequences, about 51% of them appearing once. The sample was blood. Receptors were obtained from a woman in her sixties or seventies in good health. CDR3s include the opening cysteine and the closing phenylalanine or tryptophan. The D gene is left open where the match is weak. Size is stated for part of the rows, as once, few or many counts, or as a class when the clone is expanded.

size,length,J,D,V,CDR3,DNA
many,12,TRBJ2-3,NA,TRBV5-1,CASSPTTDTQYF,TGTGCCAGCAGCCCCACCACAGATACGCAGTATTTT
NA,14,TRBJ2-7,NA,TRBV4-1,CASSPPGRLYEQYF,TGCGCCAGCAGCCCCCCGGGACGCCTCTACGAGCAGTACTTC
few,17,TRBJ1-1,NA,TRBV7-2,CASRSQTLRVVSTEAFF,TGTGCCAGCAGGTCGCAGACCCTGAGGGTGGTCTCGACTGAAGCTTTCTTT
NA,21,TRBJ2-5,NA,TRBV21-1,CASSTSRGRDSPKVLQETQYF,TGTGCCAGCAGCACGTCTCGGGGCAGGGACTCCCCGAAGGTTCTCCAAGAGACCCAGTACTTC
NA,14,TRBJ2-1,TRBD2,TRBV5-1,CASSQRSGTSEQFF,TGCGCCAGCAGTCAAAGGAGCGGGACCAGTGAGCAGTTCTTC
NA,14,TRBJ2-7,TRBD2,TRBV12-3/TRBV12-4,CASSLSGGLYEQYF,TGTGCCAGCAGTTTATCGGGGGGACTGTACGAGCAGTACTTC
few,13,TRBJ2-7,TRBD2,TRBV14,CASSQKGLGLQYF,TGTGCCAGCAGCCAAAAAGGACTAGGCCTGCAGTACTTC
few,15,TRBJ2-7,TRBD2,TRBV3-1,CASTSGLAGTYEQYF,TGTGCCAGCACCTCCGGACTAGCGGGAACCTACGAGCAGTACTTC
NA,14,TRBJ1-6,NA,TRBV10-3,CAISESFGGSPLHF,TGTGCCATCAGTGAGTCCTTTGGTGGTTCACCCCTCCACTTT
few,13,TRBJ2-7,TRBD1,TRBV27,CASGRTGAYEQYF,TGTGCCAGCGGAAGGACAGGTGCCTACGAGCAGTACTTC
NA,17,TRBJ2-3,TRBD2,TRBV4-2,CASRPRVASGGTDTQYF,TGTGCCAGCAGGCCAAGGGTGGCTAGCGGGGGCACAGATACGCAGTATTTT
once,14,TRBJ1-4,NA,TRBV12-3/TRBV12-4,CARSWGVGGEKLFF,TGTGCCAGGTCGTGGGGGGTCGGAGGTGAAAAACTGTTTTTT
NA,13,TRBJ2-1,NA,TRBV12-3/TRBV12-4,CASFPLGSWEQFF,TGTGCCAGCTTTCCACTAGGTTCTTGGGAGCAGTTCTTC
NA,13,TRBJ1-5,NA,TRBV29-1,CSVGNRDNQPQHF,TGCAGCGTTGGAAACAGGGACAATCAGCCCCAGCATTTT
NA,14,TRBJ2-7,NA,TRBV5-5,CASSLGPWAYEQYF,TGTGCCAGCAGCTTGGGTCCCTGGGCTTACGAGCAGTACTTC
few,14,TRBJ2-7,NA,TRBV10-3,CAISGPLLTYEQYF,TGTGCCATCAGTGGGCCCCTGCTCACCTACGAGCAGTACTTC
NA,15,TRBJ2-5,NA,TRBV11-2,CASSPLTGTPWTRYF,TGTGCCAGCAGCCCTCTCACCGGGACCCCGTGGACCCGGTACTTC
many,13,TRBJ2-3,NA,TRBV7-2,CASSWRGDDTQYF,TGTGCCAGCAGCTGGAGAGGGGATGATACGCAGTATTTT
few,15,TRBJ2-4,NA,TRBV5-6,CASSLYRADKNIQYF,TGTGCCAGCAGCTTGTACAGGGCGGACAAAAACATTCAGTACTTC
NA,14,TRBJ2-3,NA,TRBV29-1,CGVKSGLGTDTQYF,TGCGGCGTTAAAAGCGGGCTTGGCACAGATACGCAGTATTTT
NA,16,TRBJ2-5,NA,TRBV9,CASSVAGTLAANEQYF,TGTGCCAGCAGCGTAGCTGGGACATTGGCGGCAAATGAGCAGTACTTC
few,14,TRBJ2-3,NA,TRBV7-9,CASLRISSTDTQYF,TGTGCCAGCCTCCGGATATCTAGCACAGATACGCAGTATTTT
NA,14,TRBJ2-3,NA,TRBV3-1,CASSQGRVTDTQYF,TGTGCCAGCAGCCAAGGCAGGGTTACAGATACGCAGTATTTT